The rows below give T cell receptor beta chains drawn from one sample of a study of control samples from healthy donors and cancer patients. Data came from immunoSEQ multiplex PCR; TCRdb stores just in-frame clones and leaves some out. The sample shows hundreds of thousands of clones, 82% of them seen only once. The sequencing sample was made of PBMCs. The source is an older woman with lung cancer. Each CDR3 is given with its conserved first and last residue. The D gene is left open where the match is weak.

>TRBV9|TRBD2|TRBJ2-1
CASSDGTSGYNEQFF
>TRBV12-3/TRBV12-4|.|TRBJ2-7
CASTPGSEQYF
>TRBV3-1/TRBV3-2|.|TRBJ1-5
CASSYIGNQPQHF
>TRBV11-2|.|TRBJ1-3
CASSLVRGSTSGNTIYF
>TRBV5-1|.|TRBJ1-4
CASSPLRGGASNEKLFF
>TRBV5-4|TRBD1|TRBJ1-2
CASSRDRGPGGYTF
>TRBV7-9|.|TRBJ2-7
CASTDTRLNTYEQYF
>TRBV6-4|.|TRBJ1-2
CASSDSPGRYGYTF
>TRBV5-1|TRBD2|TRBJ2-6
CASSLAGGSSGANVLTF
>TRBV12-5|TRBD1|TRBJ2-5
CASGLGGLVQETQYF
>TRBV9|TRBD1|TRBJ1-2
CASSVDPLWDRGGGYTF
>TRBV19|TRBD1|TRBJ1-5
CASSSRDRGENQPQHF
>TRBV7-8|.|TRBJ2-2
CASSATGGTNTGELFF
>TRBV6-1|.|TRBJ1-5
CASSETGRQPQHF
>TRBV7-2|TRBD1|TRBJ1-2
CASSRPGGAYGYTF
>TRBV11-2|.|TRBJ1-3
CASSQTRGLGNTIYF
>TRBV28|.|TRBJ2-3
CASSFPLRGPDTQYF
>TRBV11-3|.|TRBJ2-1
CASSLDRSSYNEQFF
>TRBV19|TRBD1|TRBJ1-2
CASSGDRGIYGYTF
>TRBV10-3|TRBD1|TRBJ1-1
CAIRVDRGGTEAFF
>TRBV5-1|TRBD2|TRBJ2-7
CASSLDAGGSFNEQYF
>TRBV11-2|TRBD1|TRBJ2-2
CASSHYRGVNTGELFF
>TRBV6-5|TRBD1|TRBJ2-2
CASTRDRGSAGELFF
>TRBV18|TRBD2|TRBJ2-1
CASSPPASGGSSYNEQFF
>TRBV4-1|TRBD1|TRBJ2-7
CASSQVLGTEYEQYF
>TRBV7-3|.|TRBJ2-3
CASSPQSSGTDTQYF